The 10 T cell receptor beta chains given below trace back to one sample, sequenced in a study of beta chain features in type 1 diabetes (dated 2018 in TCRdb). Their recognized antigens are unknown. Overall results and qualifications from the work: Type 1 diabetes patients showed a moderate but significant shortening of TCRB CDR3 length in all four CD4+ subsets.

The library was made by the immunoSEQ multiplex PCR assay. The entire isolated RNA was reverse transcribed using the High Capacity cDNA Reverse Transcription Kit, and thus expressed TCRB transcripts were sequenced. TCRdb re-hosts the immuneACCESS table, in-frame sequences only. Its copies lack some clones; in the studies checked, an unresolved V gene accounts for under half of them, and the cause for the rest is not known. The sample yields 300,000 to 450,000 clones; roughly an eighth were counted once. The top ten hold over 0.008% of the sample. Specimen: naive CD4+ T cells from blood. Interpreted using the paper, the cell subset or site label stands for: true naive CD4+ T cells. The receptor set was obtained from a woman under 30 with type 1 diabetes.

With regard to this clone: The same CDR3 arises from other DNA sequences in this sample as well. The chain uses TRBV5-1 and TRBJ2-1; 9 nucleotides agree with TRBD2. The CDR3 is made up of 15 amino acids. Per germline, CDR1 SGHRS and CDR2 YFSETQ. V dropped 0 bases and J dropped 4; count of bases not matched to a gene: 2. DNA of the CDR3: TGCGCCAGCAGCTTGGCGACTAGCGGTTACAATGAGCAGTTCTTC. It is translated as CASSLATSGYNEQFF.

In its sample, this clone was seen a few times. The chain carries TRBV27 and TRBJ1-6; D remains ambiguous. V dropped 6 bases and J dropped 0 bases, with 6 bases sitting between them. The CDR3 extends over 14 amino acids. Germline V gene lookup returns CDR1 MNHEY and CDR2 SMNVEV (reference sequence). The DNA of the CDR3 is TGTGCCAGCAGCCGGGACTCCTATAATTCACCCCTCCACTTT. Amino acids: CASSRDSYNSPLHF.

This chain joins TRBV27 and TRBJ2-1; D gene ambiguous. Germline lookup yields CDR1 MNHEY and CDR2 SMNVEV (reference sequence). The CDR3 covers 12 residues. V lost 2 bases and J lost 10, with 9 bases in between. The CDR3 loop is CASSLIGSEQFF. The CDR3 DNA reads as TGTGCCAGCAGTTTAATCGGGTCCGAGCAGTTCTTC.

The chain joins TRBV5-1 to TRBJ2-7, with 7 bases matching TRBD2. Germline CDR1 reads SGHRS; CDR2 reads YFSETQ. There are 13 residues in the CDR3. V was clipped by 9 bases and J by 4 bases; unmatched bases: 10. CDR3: CATSGGDGYEQYF. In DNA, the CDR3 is TGCGCCACTAGCGGAGGGGATGGTTACGAGCAGTACTTC.

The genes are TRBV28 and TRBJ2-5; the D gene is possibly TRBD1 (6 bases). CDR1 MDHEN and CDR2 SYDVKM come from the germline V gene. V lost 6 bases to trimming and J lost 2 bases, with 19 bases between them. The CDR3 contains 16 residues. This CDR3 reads CASSRFQQGRQETQYF. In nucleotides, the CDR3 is TGTGCCAGCAGCCGCTTCCAACAGGGTAGACAAGAGACCCAGTACTTC.

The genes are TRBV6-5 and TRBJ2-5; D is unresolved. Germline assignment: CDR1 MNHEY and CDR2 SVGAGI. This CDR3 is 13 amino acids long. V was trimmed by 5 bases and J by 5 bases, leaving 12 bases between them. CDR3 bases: TGTGCCAGCAGTCCGCGGAAGACGGAGACCCAGTACTTC. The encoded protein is CASSPRKTETQYF.

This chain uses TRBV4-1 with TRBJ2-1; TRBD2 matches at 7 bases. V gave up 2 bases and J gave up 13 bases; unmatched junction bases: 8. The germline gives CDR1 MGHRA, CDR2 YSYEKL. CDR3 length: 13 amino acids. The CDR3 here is CASSQLPSGLQFF. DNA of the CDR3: TGCGCCAGCAGCCAACTGCCTAGCGGTCTACAGTTCTTC.

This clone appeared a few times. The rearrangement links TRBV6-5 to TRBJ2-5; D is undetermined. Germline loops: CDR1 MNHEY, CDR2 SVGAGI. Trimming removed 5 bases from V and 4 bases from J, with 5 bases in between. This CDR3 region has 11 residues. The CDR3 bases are TGTGCCAGCAGTCTCGGAGAGACCCAGTACTTC. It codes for CASSLGETQYF.

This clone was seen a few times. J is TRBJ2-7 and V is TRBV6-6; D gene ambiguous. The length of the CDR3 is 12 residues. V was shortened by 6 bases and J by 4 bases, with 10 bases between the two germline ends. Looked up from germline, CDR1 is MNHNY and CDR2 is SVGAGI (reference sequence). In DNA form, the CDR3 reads TGTGCCAGCAGAGTTGGGCCTTACGAGCAGTACTTC. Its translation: CASRVGPYEQYF.

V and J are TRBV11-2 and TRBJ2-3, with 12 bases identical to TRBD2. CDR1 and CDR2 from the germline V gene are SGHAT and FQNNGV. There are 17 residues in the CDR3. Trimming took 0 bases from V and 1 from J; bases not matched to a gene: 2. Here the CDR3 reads CASSLDRLAGGTDTQYF. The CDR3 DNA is TGTGCCAGCAGCTTAGATCGACTAGCGGGGGGCACAGATACGCAGTATTTT. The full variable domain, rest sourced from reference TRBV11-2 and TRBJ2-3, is EAGVAQSPRYKIIEKRQSVAFWCNPISGHATLYWYQQILGQGPKLLIQFQNNGVVDDSQLPKDRFSAERLKGVDSTLKIQPAKLEDSAVYLCASSLDRLAGGTDTQYFGPGTRLTVL.